This T cell receptor beta chain was recovered during a study of shared clonotypes between healthy human individuals. TCRdb's copy holds only in-frame clones and misses some; the assay was immunoSEQ multiplex PCR. The sample has roughly 700,000 clones, approximately 79% seen once; the top ten hold under 2%. CDR1 and CDR2 (germline): MNHNS, SASEGT. V lost 1 base to trimming and J lost 2 bases, with 12 bases between them. The CDR3 is made up of 15 amino acids. J is TRBJ2-7 and V is TRBV6-1, with D perhaps TRBD1 (8 bases). This TCR was sampled from a woman aged 30 to 39 in good health. The material sequenced was memory CD4+ T cells sorted from blood. The subset denotes: CD45RA-negative fraction. In DNA, the CDR3 is TGTGCCAGCAGTGAAGGGACAGGGAGGGCCTACGAGCAGTACTTC. Protein product: CASSEGTGRAYEQYF.